This TCR beta chain stems from a study of cytomegalovirus exposure and HLA in healthy donors. Findings and limits, study-wide: In a later analysis, TCR beta V- and J-gene trimming showed a link to a missense DCLRE1C variant. As immune exposure information, only CMV serostatus was available.

PCR employed 60 Vbeta and 13 Jbeta primers. Using immunoSEQ multiplex PCR, the repertoire was profiled, and TCRdb retains in-frame clones only, with some absent. The sample lists approximately 140,000 clones; around four fifths were seen once. A remark on this clone: Its antigen is as yet unknown.

This receptor was taken from a man aged 25-40 years in good health and CMV-seronegative. Source material: PBMCs.

Here the CDR3 reads CASSSQPGQGMSGANVLTF. CDR3 bases: TGCGCCAGCAGTTCCCAACCGGGACAGGGAATGTCTGGGGCCAACGTCCTGACTTTC. V and J are TRBV10-1 and TRBJ2-6, with 9 positions matching TRBD1. The V segment lost 5 bases and the J segment 1 base; nucleotides outside the gene matches: 12. Germline V gene sequence: CDR1 WNHNN, CDR2 SYGVQD (reference sequence). CDR3 length: 19 residues.